This record looks at one T cell receptor beta chain sequence and its context. The antigen is unknown. These data come from a study of cytomegalovirus exposure and HLA in healthy donors. The overall study: One earlier analysis, a look at 150 million to 200 million T cells, found roughly 120 million unique TCR beta sequences. General study results and limits: Sequencing probably produced one cluster of sequence variants that were highly shared. Earlier findings revealed that most TCR beta V segments proved productive either about 87% or about 30% of the time. The authors later linked a missense DCLRE1C variant to TCR beta V- and J-gene trimming.

V lost 5 bases, J lost 6 bases, and 13 bases stayed unmatched. CDR3 length: 17 residues. Germline CDR1 is SGHNT and CDR2 is YENEEA. 13 Jbeta primers and 60 Vbeta primers were used for the PCR. Repertoires were generated with immunoSEQ multiplex PCR, while TCRdb's copy carries only in-frame clones and drops some. This repertoire shows about 160,000 clones, around 84% found once; its top ten account for less than 2%. The TCR originated in a man between 18 and 35 years old in good health and CMV-seronegative. The chain is built from TRBV11-3 and TRBJ2-2; 9 bases fit TRBD2. The sequencing sample was made of PBMCs. The CDR3: CASSHFLAGGPSGELFF. CDR3 bases: TGTGCCAGCAGCCATTTCTTGGCGGGAGGGCCGTCCGGGGAGCTGTTTTTT. Full variable domain (remainder filled in from reference TRBV11-3 and TRBJ2-2): EAGVVQSPRYKIIEKKQPVAFWCNPISGHNTLYWYLQNLGQGPELLIRYENEEAVDDSQLPKDRFSAERLKGVDSTLKIQPAELGDSAVYLCASSHFLAGGPSGELFFGEGSRLTVL.